These 12 T cell receptor beta chains share one sample of origin, sequenced in a study of identical twins. MiXCR was run by TCRdb on the 5' RACE reads, yielding one entry per CDR3 protein. The data contain about 530,000 distinct CDR3 sequences, about 16% of them singletons. These data are also associated with another study on yellow fever vaccine responses in identical twins.

Sequencing used CD4+ T cells sorted from blood. The origin of the receptors is a woman aged 18-30 years in good health.

The rearrangement joins TRBV6-2 or TRBV6-3 to TRBJ2-7; 9 nucleotides agree with TRBD2. V lost 0 bases to trimming and J lost 2 bases; unmatched junction nucleotides: 20. Germline assignment: CDR1 MNHEY and CDR2 SVGEGT. CDR3 length equals 21 residues. Here the CDR3 reads CASSYSNALAGPPGHPYEQYF. CDR3 nucleotides: TGTGCCAGCAGTTACTCGAATGCGCTAGCGGGACCCCCCGGGCACCCCTACGAGCAGTACTTC.

This clonotype occurred a few times. The chain recombines TRBV5-1 with TRBJ2-7, with D perhaps matching TRBD1 or TRBD2 (5 bases each). The V end lost 4 bases, the J end lost 0 bases, and 17 bases lay between the germline ends. The CDR3 is made up of 16 amino acids. The germline V gene has CDR1 SGHRS and CDR2 YFSETQ. In nucleotides, the CDR3 is TGCGCCAGCAGCAGCACCGGGACGGCTGTCTCCTACGAGCAGTACTTC. This codes for CASSSTGTAVSYEQYF.

A remark on this clonotype: This may stem from a read error, because a much larger clone lies one nucleotide away. This chain uses TRBV3-1 with TRBJ2-4; D is unresolved. This CDR3 contains 16 residues. The germline V gene encodes CDR1 LGHDT and CDR2 YNNKEL (reference sequence). CDR3 nucleotides: TGTGCCGGCAGCCAAGATATTCCCACCGCGGTGAACATTCAGTACTTC. It encodes CAGSQDIPTAVNIQYF.

This clonotype showed up just a few times. The rearrangement joins TRBV15 to TRBJ2-1; 9 bases fit TRBD2. Germline V gives CDR1 LNHNV, CDR2 YYDKDF (reference sequence). The junction had 10 bases not matched to a gene; V was cut back by 0 bases and J by 10 bases. CDR3 size: 16 residues. The DNA of the CDR3 is TGTGCCACCAGCAGAGATTTTATTGCGGGAGGGGACGAGCAGTTCTTC. This sequence encodes CATSRDFIAGGDEQFF. Filled out from reference TRBV15 and TRBJ2-1, the complete variable domain reads DAMVIQNPRYQVTQFGKPVTLSCSQTLNHNVMYWYQQKSSQAPKLLFHYYDKDFNNEADTPDNFQSRRPNTSFCFLDIRSPGLGDTAMYLCATSRDFIAGGDEQFFGPGTRLTVL.

This chain connects TRBV5-1 to TRBJ2-7; 8 bases map to TRBD1. The CDR3 contains 12 residues. CDR1 and CDR2 (germline): SGHRS, YFSETQ. With V trimmed by 5 bases and J by 6 bases, 4 bases remained unmatched. This CDR3 reads CASSKDRAEQYF. CDR3 bases: TGCGCCAGCAGTAAGGACAGGGCCGAGCAGTACTTC.

A word on this clonotype: The junction and the germline gene differ at one end; a read error may be behind it. The chain couples TRBV28 to TRBJ2-1; perhaps TRBD1 as D (5 bases). Looked up from germline, CDR1 is MDHEN and CDR2 is SYDVKM. This CDR3 spans 17 amino acids. As DNA, the CDR3 is TGTGCCAGCAGTTTAGCCCTCAGGGCCTCCTCCTCCAATGAGCAGTTCTTC. This gives the protein CASSLALRASSSNEQFF. Supplemented by reference TRBV28 and TRBJ2-1, the full variable domain reads DVKVTQSSRYLVKRTGEKVFLECVQDMDHENMFWYRQDPGLGLRLIYFSYDVKMKEKGDIPEGYSVSREKKERFSLILESASTNQTSMYLCASSLALRASSSNEQFFGPGTRLTVL.

This clonotype came up a few times. This chain joins TRBV27 and TRBJ1-6, with a tentative D call TRBD1 (6 bases). Trimming removed 5 bases at V and 10 bases at J, with 15 bases between. This CDR3 has 14 residues. Germline CDR1 is MNHEY and CDR2 is SMNVEV (reference sequence). The CDR3 loop is CASSLTQGWSPLHF. CDR3 bases: TGTGCCAGCAGTCTCACACAGGGTTGGTCACCCCTCCACTTT.

This chain connects TRBV10-1 to TRBJ2-1; D gene uncertain. Germline lookup yields CDR1 WNHNN and CDR2 SYGVQD (reference sequence). This CDR3 is built from 13 residues. V was pared by 6 bases and J by 1 base, with 7 bases between. This CDR3 is CASSVDSYNEQFF. CDR3 bases: TGCGCCAGCAGCGTCGATTCCTACAATGAGCAGTTCTTC.

This chain links TRBV20-1 with TRBJ2-3; D is possibly TRBD1 or TRBD2 (5 bases each). The CDR3 runs 15 residues. Germline assignment: CDR1 DFQATT and CDR2 SNEGSKA (reference sequence). The V end was cut by 2 bases, the J end by 0 bases, with 12 bases between. DNA for the CDR3: TGCAGTGCTAGATTGGGACGGATTAGCACAGATACGCAGTATTTT. Translating it yields CSARLGRISTDTQYF.

This clonotype came up many times. The chain couples TRBV12-3 or TRBV12-4 to TRBJ1-1; D remains unclear. This CDR3 region has 12 residues. Trimming took 5 bases from V and 5 from J, leaving 9 bases between them. CDR3 nucleotides: TGTGCCAGCAGTCTCACGGGTACTGAAGCTTTCTTT. As protein: CASSLTGTEAFF.

In this sample, this clonotype turned up many times. This rearrangement joins TRBV9 to TRBJ1-6; D call uncertain. The V gene's germline CDR1 is SGDLS and CDR2 YYNGEE. V gave up 3 bases and J gave up 13 bases, with 11 bases separating them. The CDR3 extends over 12 amino acids. This chain's CDR3 is CASSATDFPLHF. CDR3 coding DNA: TGTGCCAGCAGCGCGACGGATTTCCCCCTCCACTTT.

V and J are TRBV7-9 and TRBJ1-1; D gene ambiguous. The germline gives CDR1 SEHNR, CDR2 FQNEAQ (reference sequence). The CDR3 loop spans 16 amino acids. V lost 5 bases to trimming and J lost 9 bases, with 25 bases between them. The CDR3 loop reads CASSHSTRDPTNKAFF. For the CDR3, the DNA is TGTGCCAGCAGCCATAGTACGAGGGATCCAACTAATAAAGCTTTCTTT.